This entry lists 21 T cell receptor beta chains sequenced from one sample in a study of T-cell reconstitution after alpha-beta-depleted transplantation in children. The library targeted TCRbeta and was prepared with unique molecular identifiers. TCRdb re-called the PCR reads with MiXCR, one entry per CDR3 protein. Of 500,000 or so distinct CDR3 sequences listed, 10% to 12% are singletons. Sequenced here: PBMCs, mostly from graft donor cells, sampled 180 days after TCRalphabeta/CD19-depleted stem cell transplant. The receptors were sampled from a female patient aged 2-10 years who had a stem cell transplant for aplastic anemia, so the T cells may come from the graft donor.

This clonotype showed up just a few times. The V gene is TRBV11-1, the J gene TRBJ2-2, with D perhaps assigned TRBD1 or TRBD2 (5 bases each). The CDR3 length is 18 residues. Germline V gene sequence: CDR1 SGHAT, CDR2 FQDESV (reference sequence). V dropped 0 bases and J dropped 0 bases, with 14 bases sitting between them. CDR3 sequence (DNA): TGTGCCAGCAGCTTAGCCGGATGGGACGTCCCGAACACCGGGGAGCTGTTTTTT. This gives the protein CASSLAGWDVPNTGELFF.

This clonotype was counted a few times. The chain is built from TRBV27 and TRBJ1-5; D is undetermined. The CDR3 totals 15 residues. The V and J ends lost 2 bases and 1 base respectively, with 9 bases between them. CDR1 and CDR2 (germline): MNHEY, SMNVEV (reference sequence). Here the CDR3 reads CASSLAAASNQPQHF. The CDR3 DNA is TGTGCCAGCAGTTTAGCTGCGGCGAGCAATCAGCCCCAGCATTTT.

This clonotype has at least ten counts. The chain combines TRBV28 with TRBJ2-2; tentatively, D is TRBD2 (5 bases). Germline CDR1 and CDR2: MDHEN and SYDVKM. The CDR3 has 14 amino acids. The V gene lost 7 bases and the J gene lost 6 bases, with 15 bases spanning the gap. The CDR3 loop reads CASNRNSEAGELFF. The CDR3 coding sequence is TGTGCCAGCAATCGGAATAGCGAGGCCGGGGAGCTGTTTTTT.

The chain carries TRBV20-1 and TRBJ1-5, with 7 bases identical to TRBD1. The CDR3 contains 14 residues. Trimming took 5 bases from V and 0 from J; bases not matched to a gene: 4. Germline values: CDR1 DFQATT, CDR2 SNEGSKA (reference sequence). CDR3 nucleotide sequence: TGCAGTGCTCAGGGACAGCATAGCAATCAGCCCCAGCATTTT. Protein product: CSAQGQHSNQPQHF.

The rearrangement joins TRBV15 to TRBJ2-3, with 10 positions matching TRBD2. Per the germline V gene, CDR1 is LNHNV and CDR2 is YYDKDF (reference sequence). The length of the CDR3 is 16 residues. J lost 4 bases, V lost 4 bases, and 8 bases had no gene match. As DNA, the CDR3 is TGTGCCACCAGCACGACTTTTCTAGCGGGAGCAGATACGCAGTATTTT. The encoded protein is CATSTTFLAGADTQYF.

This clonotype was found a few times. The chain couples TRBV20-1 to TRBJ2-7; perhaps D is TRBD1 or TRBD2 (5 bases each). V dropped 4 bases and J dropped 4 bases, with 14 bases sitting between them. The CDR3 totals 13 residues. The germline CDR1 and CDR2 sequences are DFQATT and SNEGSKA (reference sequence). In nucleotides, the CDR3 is TGCAGTGCTAAAGGACCGGGACCTTACGAGCAGTACTTC. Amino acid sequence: CSAKGPGPYEQYF.

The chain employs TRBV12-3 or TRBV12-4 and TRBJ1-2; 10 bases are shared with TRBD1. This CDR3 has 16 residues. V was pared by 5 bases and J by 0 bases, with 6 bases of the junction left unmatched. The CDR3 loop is CASSTGTGDTNYGYTF. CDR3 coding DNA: TGTGCCAGCAGTACCGGGACAGGGGATACTAACTATGGCTACACCTTC.

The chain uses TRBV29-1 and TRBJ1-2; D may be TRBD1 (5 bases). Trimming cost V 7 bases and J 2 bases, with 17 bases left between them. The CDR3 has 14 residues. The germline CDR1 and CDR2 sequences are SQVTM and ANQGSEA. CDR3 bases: TGCAGCGCCCCCACGAGCCAGGGCAACTATGGCTACACCTTC. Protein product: CSAPTSQGNYGYTF.

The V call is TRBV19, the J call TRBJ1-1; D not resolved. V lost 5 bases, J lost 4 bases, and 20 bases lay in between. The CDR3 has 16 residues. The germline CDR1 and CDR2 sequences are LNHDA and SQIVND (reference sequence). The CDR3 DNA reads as TGTGCCAGTAGTCAAAGATACAAGGGATGGGGCACTGAAGCTTTCTTT. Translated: CASSQRYKGWGTEAFF.

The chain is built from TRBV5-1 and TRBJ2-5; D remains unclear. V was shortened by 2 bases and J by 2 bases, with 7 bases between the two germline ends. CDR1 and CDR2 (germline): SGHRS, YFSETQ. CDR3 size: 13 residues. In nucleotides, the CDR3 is TGCGCCAGCAGCTTTGCGGAGCAAGAGACCCAGTACTTC. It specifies CASSFAEQETQYF. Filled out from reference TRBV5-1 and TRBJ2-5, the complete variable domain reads KAGVTQTPRYLIKTRGQQVTLSCSPISGHRSVSWYQQTPGQGLQFLFEYFSETQRNKGNFPGRFSGRQFSNSRSEMNVSTLELGDSALYLCASSFAEQETQYFGPGTRLLVL.

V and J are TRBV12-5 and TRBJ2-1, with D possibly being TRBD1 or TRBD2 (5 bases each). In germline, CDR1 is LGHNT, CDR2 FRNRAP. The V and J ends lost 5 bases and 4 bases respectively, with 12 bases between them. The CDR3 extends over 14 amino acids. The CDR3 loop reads CASGGGRRYNEQFF. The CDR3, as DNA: TGTGCTAGTGGTGGGGGACGTAGATACAATGAGCAGTTCTTC.

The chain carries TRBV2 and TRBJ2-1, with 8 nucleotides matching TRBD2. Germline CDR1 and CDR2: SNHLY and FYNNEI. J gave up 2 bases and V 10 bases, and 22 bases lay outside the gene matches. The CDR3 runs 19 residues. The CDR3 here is CAITSHQPHAGGPYNEQFF. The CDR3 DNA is TGTGCCATCACTTCCCACCAGCCGCATGCGGGAGGCCCCTACAATGAGCAGTTCTTC.

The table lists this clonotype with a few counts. The CDR3 spells CATSRDLSLSEQYV. CDR3 coding DNA: TGTGCCACCAGCAGAGATCTGAGCTTATCCGAGCAGTACGTC. V and J are TRBV15 and TRBJ2-7, with D unresolved. This CDR3 is built from 14 residues. The V end was cut by 0 bases, the J end by 6 bases, with 12 bases between. Germline V CDR1 and CDR2: LNHNV, YYDKDF (reference sequence).

Here the CDR3 DNA reads TGCAGTGCTAGAGACCCAGGCCACTACACCGGGGAGCTGTTTTTT. This sequence encodes CSARDPGHYTGELFF. This chain joins TRBV20-1 and TRBJ2-2; no clear D gene. Deletions cut 0 bases from V and 3 bases from J, with 11 bases between. CDR3 size: 15 residues. CDR1 DFQATT and CDR2 SNEGSKA come from the germline V gene (reference sequence).

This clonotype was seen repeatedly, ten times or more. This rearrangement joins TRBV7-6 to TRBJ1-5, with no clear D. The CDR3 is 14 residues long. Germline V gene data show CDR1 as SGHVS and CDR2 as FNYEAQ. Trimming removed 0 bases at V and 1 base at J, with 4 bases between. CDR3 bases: TGTGCCAGCAGCTTAGCCGACAGCAATCAGCCCCAGCATTTT. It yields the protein CASSLADSNQPQHF.

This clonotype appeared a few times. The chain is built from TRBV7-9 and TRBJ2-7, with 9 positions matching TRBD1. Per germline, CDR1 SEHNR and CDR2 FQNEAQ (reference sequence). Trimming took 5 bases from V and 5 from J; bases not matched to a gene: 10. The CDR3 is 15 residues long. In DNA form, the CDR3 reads TGTGCCAGCAGCCCAGGACAGGGGTCCATCCACGAGCAGTACTTC. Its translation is CASSPGQGSIHEQYF. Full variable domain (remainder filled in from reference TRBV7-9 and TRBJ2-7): DTGVSQNPRHKITKRGQNVTFRCDPISEHNRLYWYRQTLGQGPEFLTYFQNEAQLEKSRLLSDRFSAERPKGSFSTLEIQRTEQGDSAMYLCASSPGQGSIHEQYFGPGTRLTVT.

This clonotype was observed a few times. The CDR3 DNA reads TGTGCCACCAGCAGAGAACAGGGGCAAAACAAAAACATTCAGTACTTC. Its protein is CATSREQGQNKNIQYF. The V and J genes are TRBV15 and TRBJ2-4; 7 positions agree with TRBD1. Germline CDR1 reads LNHNV; CDR2 reads YYDKDF (reference sequence). Trimming cost V 0 bases and J 3 bases; bases outside gene matches: 5. The length of the CDR3 is 16 residues.

As DNA, the CDR3 is TGTGCCAGCAGTCCCGCGGCACAGCGGGGACTAGCGGGAGACGAGCAGTACGTC. This translates into CASSPAAQRGLAGDEQYV. The chain links TRBV6-2 or TRBV6-3 to TRBJ2-7; the match to TRBD2 covers 14 bases. Germline-derived CDR1 and CDR2 are MNHEY and SVGEGT. The CDR3 is 18 amino acids. After removal of 5 bases from V and 5 bases from J, the junction contained 14 bases not matched to a gene.

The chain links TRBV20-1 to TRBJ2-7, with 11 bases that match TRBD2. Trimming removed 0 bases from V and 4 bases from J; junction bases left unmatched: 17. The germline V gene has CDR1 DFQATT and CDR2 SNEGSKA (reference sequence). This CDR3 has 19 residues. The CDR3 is CSARDSDLPGLAALYEQYF. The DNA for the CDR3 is TGCAGTGCTAGAGATTCAGACTTGCCGGGACTAGCGGCCCTATACGAGCAGTACTTC.

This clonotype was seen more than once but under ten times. CDR3 protein: CASSLQGRSSYEQYV. In nucleotides, the CDR3 is TGTGCCAGCAGCTTACAAGGACGCAGCTCCTACGAGCAGTACGTC. The chain carries TRBV7-2 and TRBJ2-7; D is unclear. V dropped 2 bases and J dropped 0 bases, with 11 bases sitting between them. Germline CDR1 SGHTA, CDR2 FQGNSA. This CDR3 comprises 15 residues.

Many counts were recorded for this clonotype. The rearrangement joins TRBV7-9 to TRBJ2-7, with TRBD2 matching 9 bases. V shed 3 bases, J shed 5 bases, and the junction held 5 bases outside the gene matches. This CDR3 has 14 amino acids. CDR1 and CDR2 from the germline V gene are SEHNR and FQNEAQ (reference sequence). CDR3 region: CASSLTSGIDEQYF. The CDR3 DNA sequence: TGTGCCAGCAGCTTGACTAGCGGAATAGACGAGCAGTACTTC.